Following are 11 T cell receptor beta chains from one sample sequenced in a study of shared clonotypes between healthy human individuals. Profiling relied on immunoSEQ multiplex PCR, and the TCRdb table lists in-frame clones only, not all of them. Among 550,000 to 800,000 clones, roughly 87% were seen once, and the ten largest hold about 33%. The sequenced sample was memory CD8+ T cells from PBMCs. Subset of the sample: CD45RO+ cells pooled with CCR7-negative TemRA cells. The source is a man in his late teens or twenties in good health. Some clones in this sample may be carry-over from other donors' samples.

The rearrangement joins TRBV7-9 to TRBJ2-1, with D uncertain. Deletions cut 3 bases from V and 7 bases from J, with 7 bases between. Germline CDR1 reads SEHNR; CDR2 reads FQNEAQ (reference sequence). CDR3 length: 12 residues. DNA for the CDR3: TGTGCCAGCAGCTTTGGTGTAAATGAGCAGTTCTTC. This codes for CASSFGVNEQFF. The full variable domain, completed using reference TRBV7-9 and TRBJ2-1, is DTGVSQNPRHKITKRGQNVTFRCDPISEHNRLYWYRQTLGQGPEFLTYFQNEAQLEKSRLLSDRFSAERPKGSFSTLEIQRTEQGDSAMYLCASSFGVNEQFFGPGTRLTVL.

J is TRBJ1-5 and V is TRBV27; 7 nucleotides agree with TRBD1. The germline CDR1 and CDR2 sequences are MNHEY and SMNVEV (reference sequence). V lost 6 bases to trimming and J lost 11 bases; unmatched junction nucleotides: 10. The CDR3 has 13 residues. CDR3 amino acids: CASSIYRGEAQHF. In DNA form, the CDR3 reads TGTGCCAGCAGCATTTACAGGGGAGAGGCCCAGCATTTT.

The chain uses TRBV29-1 and TRBJ1-1, with D maybe TRBD1 (5 bases). This CDR3 region has 13 residues. V was clipped by 5 bases and J by 6 bases, with 16 bases between them. Germline-derived CDR1 and CDR2 are SQVTM and ANQGSEA. The chain's CDR3 is CSVRGGELAEAFF. The CDR3 bases are TGCAGCGTTCGGGGCGGGGAACTGGCTGAAGCTTTCTTT.

On this clone: Other DNA sequences from this sample encode an identical CDR3 as well. The V gene is TRBV11-1, the J gene TRBJ2-7; TRBD1 might be the D (5 bases). The CDR3 totals 13 residues. Trimming removed 5 bases from V and 3 bases from J, with 11 bases in between. Germline V CDR1 and CDR2: SGHAT, FQDESV (reference sequence). CDR3 sequence: CASSLRQHYEQYF. CDR3 sequence (DNA): TGTGCCAGCAGCCTACGACAGCACTACGAGCAGTACTTC.

V and J are TRBV7-9 and TRBJ2-1; D uncertain. Germline assignment: CDR1 SEHNR and CDR2 FQNEAQ (reference sequence). V lost 6 bases and J lost 0, with 9 bases in between. The CDR3 has 14 amino acids. The CDR3 DNA reads as TGTGCCAGCAGTCATACAAGCTCCTACAATGAGCAGTTCTTC. Amino acids: CASSHTSSYNEQFF.

The gene calls are TRBV6-1 and TRBJ1-1, with D perhaps matching TRBD1 (6 bases). V was clipped by 6 bases and J by 6 bases, with 17 bases between them. This CDR3 is built from 14 residues. Germline V lookup: CDR1 MNHNS, CDR2 SASEGT. This chain's CDR3 is CASRYGTRLSEAFF. In nucleotides, the CDR3 is TGTGCCAGCAGATACGGGACACGGCTCTCTGAAGCTTTCTTT.

The genes are TRBV5-1 and TRBJ2-7; 9 positions agree with TRBD2. Trimming cost V 0 bases and J 0 bases; bases outside gene matches: 4. Germline V gene sequence: CDR1 SGHRS, CDR2 YFSETQ. This CDR3 comprises 16 residues. The CDR3 loop reads CASSLALSGGSYEQYF. Here the CDR3 DNA reads TGCGCCAGCAGCTTGGCGCTTAGCGGGGGCTCCTACGAGCAGTACTTC. Supplemented by reference TRBV5-1 and TRBJ2-7, the full variable domain reads KAGVTQTPRYLIKTRGQQVTLSCSPISGHRSVSWYQQTPGQGLQFLFEYFSETQRNKGNFPGRFSGRQFSNSRSEMNVSTLELGDSALYLCASSLALSGGSYEQYFGPGTRLTVT.

The J gene is TRBJ2-7, the V gene TRBV2; 7 bases match TRBD1. This CDR3 contains 13 residues. The V segment lost 6 bases and the J segment 6 bases; nucleotides outside the gene matches: 8. Germline V gene lookup returns CDR1 SNHLY and CDR2 FYNNEI. Written as DNA, the CDR3 is TGTGCCAGCAGCCTCGGACAGGTACCCGAGCAGTACTTC. This codes for CASSLGQVPEQYF.

This sequence joins TRBV7-9 and TRBJ1-5; D gene unclear. The length of the CDR3 is 16 residues. Trimming cost V 3 bases and J 5 bases, with 17 bases left between them. Germline CDR1 is SEHNR and CDR2 is FQNEAQ (reference sequence). The CDR3 coding sequence is TGTGCCAGCAGCTTCAAGCTCGGCATGGTCGATCAGCCCCAGCATTTT. Protein: CASSFKLGMVDQPQHF. Filled out from reference TRBV7-9 and TRBJ1-5, the complete variable domain reads DTGVSQNPRHKITKRGQNVTFRCDPISEHNRLYWYRQTLGQGPEFLTYFQNEAQLEKSRLLSDRFSAERPKGSFSTLEIQRTEQGDSAMYLCASSFKLGMVDQPQHFGDGTRLSIL.

V usage is TRBV28 and J usage is TRBJ1-1; weak D call: TRBD1 (5 bases). The CDR3 is 14 amino acids. Germline V lookup: CDR1 MDHEN, CDR2 SYDVKM. V was shortened by 1 base and J by 5 bases, with 11 bases between the two germline ends. In nucleotides, the CDR3 is TGTGCCAGCAGTTTATTCAGGGACCCAACTGAAGCTTTCTTT. This sequence encodes CASSLFRDPTEAFF.

This chain joins TRBV27 and TRBJ2-7; 8 bases map to TRBD2. V shed 0 bases, J shed 3 bases, and the junction held 7 bases outside the gene matches. This CDR3 spans 16 amino acids. The germline gives CDR1 MNHEY, CDR2 SMNVEV (reference sequence). CDR3: CASSLSRAGGYYEQYF. The CDR3 nucleotides read TGTGCCAGCAGTTTATCGCGGGCGGGAGGTTACTACGAGCAGTACTTC.